This T cell receptor (beta chain) was sequenced during a study of T-cell memory formation after mild COVID-19. Notes on the study in general: Pre-infection memory showed some responding clones, and this suggested that cross-reactive memory joined. Among clones contracting day 15 to 85, CD4/CD8 was balanced, whereas later expanders leaned CD4+.

Germline V gene data show CDR1 as SNHLY and CDR2 as FYNNEI. This CDR3 spans 15 amino acids. After removal of 7 bases from V and 6 bases from J, the junction contained 10 bases not matched to a gene. The authors produced TCR alpha and TCR beta cDNA libraries with sample barcodes and UMIs by 5'RACE using constant-segment primers. TCRdb re-called the 5' RACE reads with MiXCR, one entry per CDR3 protein. Among under 400,000 distinct CDR3 sequences listed, over 20% were seen once. A note on this clonotype: Its antigen is not identified.

Input material: PBMCs or a T cell subset sorted from them (not recorded which). The genes are TRBV2 and TRBJ2-2; 8 bases are shared with TRBD2. This TCR derives from an adult woman who had mild COVID-19 (a few samples of this study predate the infection). Cell type and time point are not known. CDR3 in DNA: TGTGCCAGCAAGCCCGCCACGGGGGGGTCCGGGGAGCTGTTTTTT. Translating it yields CASKPATGGSGELFF. Full variable domain (rest looked up from reference TRBV2 and TRBJ2-2): EPEVTQTPSHQVTQMGQEVILRCVPISNHLYFYWYRQILGQKVEFLVSFYNNEISEKSEIFDDQFSVERPDGSNFTLKIRSTKLEDSAMYFCASKPATGGSGELFFGEGSRLTVL.